The 17 T cell receptor beta chains in this list originate from one sample, sequenced in a study of response to subunit inactivated influenza vaccine. TCRdb recomputed calls from the RT-PCR reads with MiXCR, one row per CDR3 protein. The data show over 450,000 distinct CDR3 sequences, with 13% seen just once and around 13% held by the top ten. This sample comprised PBMCs from blood, obtained around seven weeks after vaccination. Every receptor here comes from a man aged 50-60 years who received an inactivated influenza vaccine.

This clonotype was counted between two and nine times. The chain recombines TRBV11-2 with TRBJ2-3, with TRBD2 identical over 11 bases. Germline trimming cut 1 base from V and 4 bases from J; bases unmatched to any gene: 4. This CDR3 comprises 16 residues. Per germline, CDR1 SGHAT and CDR2 FQNNGV. CDR3 nucleotides: TGTGCCAGCAGCTTAGTAGGTAGCGGGGGGGCAGATACGCAGTATTTT. Residues: CASSLVGSGGADTQYF.

The V and J genes are TRBV5-6 and TRBJ1-5, with D unclear. Germline-derived CDR1 and CDR2 are SGHDT and YYEEEE. This CDR3 has 16 residues. V lost 0 bases, J lost 0 bases, and 10 bases lay in between. In DNA form, the CDR3 reads TGTGCCAGCAGCTTGGGGTCAGCTTATAGCAATCAGCCCCAGCATTTT. Translating it yields CASSLGSAYSNQPQHF.

V and J are TRBV5-1 and TRBJ2-1, with D uncertain. The CDR3 is 19 amino acids. Germline V gene lookup returns CDR1 SGHRS and CDR2 YFSETQ. The ends were cut back, 0 bases at V and 8 bases at J, with 27 bases in the middle. The CDR3: CASSLVGSRPPQVVDEQFF. CDR3 coding DNA: TGCGCCAGCAGCTTGGTCGGGTCCCGCCCTCCCCAGGTTGTCGATGAGCAGTTCTTC.

The sample holds many counts of this clonotype. The chain is built from TRBV4-3 and TRBJ2-5; D is perhaps TRBD1 (5 bases). Trimming cost V 3 bases and J 0 bases, with 8 bases left between them. The CDR3 has 14 residues. Germline V gene data show CDR1 as LGHNA and CDR2 as YSLEER. Written as DNA, the CDR3 is TGCGCCAGCAGCCAGGACACTAACCAAGAGACCCAGTACTTC. Protein sequence: CASSQDTNQETQYF.

The V gene is TRBV27, the J gene TRBJ2-7; 11 bases agree with TRBD2. The germline CDR1 and CDR2 sequences are MNHEY and SMNVEV (reference sequence). J was trimmed by 4 bases and V by 0 bases; bases with no gene match: 2. The CDR3 covers 15 residues. CDR3 nucleotide sequence: TGTGCCAGCAGTTTATCACGGACTAGCGGGTACGAGCAGTACTTC. As protein: CASSLSRTSGYEQYF.

This clonotype was observed a few times. The rearrangement joins TRBV20-1 to TRBJ2-5; 13 positions agree with TRBD2. The CDR3 totals 16 residues. Germline loops: CDR1 DFQATT, CDR2 SNEGSKA (reference sequence). V trimming: 4 bases; J trimming: 2 bases; junction bases outside the gene matches: 7. This CDR3 reads CSATPGLAGRQETQYF. Here the CDR3 DNA reads TGCAGTGCTACTCCGGGACTAGCGGGGAGACAAGAGACCCAGTACTTC.

The table lists this clonotype with many counts. The chain recombines TRBV20-1 with TRBJ2-1; D uncertain. CDR1 and CDR2 (germline): DFQATT, SNEGSKA (reference sequence). The V end lost 4 bases, the J end lost 1 base, and 11 bases lay between the germline ends. This CDR3 has 14 residues. CDR3 sequence (DNA): TGCAGTGCTATAGATAGTCTTTCCTACAATGAGCAGTTCTTC. Translation gives CSAIDSLSYNEQFF.

This clonotype was recorded many times. The rearrangement uses TRBV4-1 and TRBJ2-5; 8 nucleotides match TRBD2. The CDR3 spans 16 residues. CDR1 and CDR2 from the germline V gene are MGHRA and YSYEKL. V shed 0 bases and J 2 bases; nucleotides not matched to a gene: 5. CDR3 loop: CASSQDPSGHQETQYF. The CDR3 coding sequence is TGCGCCAGCAGCCAAGATCCTAGCGGGCATCAAGAGACCCAGTACTTC.

J is TRBJ2-5 and V is TRBV7-8; D not certain. Trimming removed 0 bases at V and 2 bases at J, with 13 bases between. This CDR3 comprises 16 residues. CDR1 SGHVS and CDR2 FQNEAQ come from the germline V gene. In DNA, the CDR3 is TGTGCCAGCAGCTTAGCGCGTCACCTGTGGCAAGAGACCCAGTACTTC. Encoded protein: CASSLARHLWQETQYF.

The table lists this clonotype with a few counts. The V and J genes are TRBV20-1 and TRBJ2-1; D uncertain. CDR3 length: 11 amino acids. CDR1 is DFQATT and CDR2 is SNEGSKA in the germline V gene (reference sequence). V was shortened by 3 bases and J by 6 bases, with 6 bases between the two germline ends. In nucleotides, the CDR3 is TGCAGTGCTAGCGAGTCCAATGAGCAGTTCTTC. Translation gives CSASESNEQFF.

The V and J genes are TRBV12-3 or TRBV12-4 and TRBJ2-5; 7 bases are a match to TRBD2. V lost 6 bases and J lost 11; bases outside the gene matches: 9. The CDR3 sequence is 12 residues long. CDR3 nucleotides: TGTGCCAGCAGCGTGAGCGGGGCGGGACAGTACTTC. Protein: CASSVSGAGQYF.

The chain recombines TRBV5-1 with TRBJ2-7; D may be TRBD1 (6 bases). Germline V CDR1 and CDR2: SGHRS, YFSETQ. The V end lost 2 bases, the J end lost 2 bases, and 11 bases lay between the germline ends. CDR3 size: 14 residues. As DNA, the CDR3 is TGCGCCAGCAGCTTCAGGGGTACCCCCTACGAGCAGTACTTC. It encodes CASSFRGTPYEQYF.

To note about this clonotype: One base away lies a much larger clone, so this may be a sequencing read error. V usage is TRBV5-1 and J usage is TRBJ2-3; D is perhaps TRBD1 (6 bases). V was pared by 0 bases and J by 8 bases, with 19 bases between. The CDR3 runs to 16 residues. CDR1 is SGHRS, CDR2 YFSETQ, per germline. For the CDR3, the DNA is TGCGCCAGCAGCTTGGCAGGGGACGTAGGTGGGAGTACGCAGTATTTT. It encodes CASSLAGDVGGSTQYF.

The rearrangement uses TRBV2 and TRBJ2-6; D remains ambiguous. The V gene's germline CDR1 is SNHLY and CDR2 FYNNEI. CDR3 length: 12 amino acids. With 8 bases removed from V and 0 bases from J, the gap between germline ends came to 2 bases. CDR3 sequence: CASGSGANVLTF. The CDR3 DNA follows: TGTGCCAGCGGCTCTGGGGCCAACGTCCTGACTTTC.

The sample holds one count of this clonotype. The chain employs TRBV19 and TRBJ2-1; 9 positions match TRBD1. Germline assignment: CDR1 LNHDA and CDR2 SQIVND (reference sequence). Losses at the gene ends were 3 bases for V and 6 bases for J; bases not matched to a gene: 3. The CDR3 length is 14 residues. Written as DNA, the CDR3 is TGTGCCAGTAGTATGACAGGGGGGGGCAATGAGCAGTTCTTC. The encoded protein is CASSMTGGGNEQFF.

The gene calls are TRBV7-2 and TRBJ2-5, with TRBD2 identical over 7 bases. Germline V lookup: CDR1 SGHTA, CDR2 FQGNSA. The CDR3 is 15 residues long. V shed 4 bases, J shed 2 bases, and the junction held 7 bases outside the gene matches. CDR3 sequence (DNA): TGTGCCAGCAGCTGGATGATAGCGGGTCAAGAGACCCAGTACTTC. This codes for CASSWMIAGQETQYF. Variable domain in full (rest from reference TRBV7-2 and TRBJ2-5): GAGVSQSPSNKVTEKGKDVELRCDPISGHTALYWYRQSLGQGLEFLIYFQGNSAPDKSGLPSDRFSAERTGGSVSTLTIQRTQQEDSAVYLCASSWMIAGQETQYFGPGTRLLVL.

Notes on this clonotype: A much larger clone sits a single nucleotide away, making a read error possible. The chain recombines TRBV29-1 with TRBJ2-5, with D possibly TRBD2 on 5 matching bases. The CDR3 covers 11 residues. V lost 5 bases and J lost 5, with 9 bases in between. Germline CDR1 is SQVTM and CDR2 is ANQGSEA. This chain's CDR3 is CSVQRRETQYF. Written as DNA, the CDR3 is TGCAGCGTTCAGAGGAGGGAGACCCAGTACTTC.